One sample yielded the 23 T cell receptor beta chains listed below, sequenced in a study of T-cell reconstitution after alpha-beta-depleted transplantation in children. Construction of the TCRbeta library involved unique molecular identifiers. One entry per CDR3 protein, called by TCRdb with MiXCR from the PCR reads. Of some 840,000 distinct CDR3 sequences in the sample, approximately 15% are singletons; the top ten hold about 5%. The specimen was PBMCs, mostly from graft donor cells, collected 360 days after TCRalphabeta/CD19-depleted stem cell transplant. These receptors were collected from a male patient aged 5 to 17 who had a stem cell transplant for acute lymphoblastic leukemia, so the T cells may come from the graft donor.

This clonotype turned up a few times. The V call is TRBV15, the J call TRBJ2-7, with TRBD2 matching over 9 bases. V dropped 3 bases and J dropped 11; count of bases not matched to a gene: 5. Germline assignment: CDR1 LNHNV and CDR2 YYDKDF (reference sequence). The CDR3 spans 12 residues. The CDR3 bases are TGTGCCACCAGCAGTTCCGGGACTAGCAAGTACTTC. Translated, it gives CATSSSGTSKYF. Full variable domain (missing parts from reference TRBV15 and TRBJ2-7): DAMVIQNPRYQVTQFGKPVTLSCSQTLNHNVMYWYQQKSSQAPKLLFHYYDKDFNNEADTPDNFQSRRPNTSFCFLDIRSPGLGDTAMYLCATSSSGTSKYFGPGTRLTVT.

This clonotype was counted a few times. The gene calls are TRBV7-8 and TRBJ2-1; TRBD2 agrees at 11 bases. After removal of 5 bases from V and 0 bases from J, the junction contained 15 bases not matched to a gene. From germline, CDR1 is SGHVS and CDR2 FQNEAQ. This CDR3 comprises 20 residues. CDR3 region: CASSQKPGLAVFASYNEQFF. The CDR3 region has the DNA TGTGCCAGCAGCCAGAAACCGGGACTAGCGGTATTCGCCTCCTACAATGAGCAGTTCTTC.

V is TRBV15 and J is TRBJ2-5; D could derive from TRBD1 or TRBD2 (5 bases each). The CDR3 loop spans 12 amino acids. Germline CDR1 reads LNHNV; CDR2 reads YYDKDF (reference sequence). V was clipped by 8 bases and J by 5 bases, with 12 bases between them. The CDR3 nucleotides are TGTGCCACCGGGGCGAGGGACGAGACCCAGTACTTC. This translates into CATGARDETQYF.

This clonotype was seen a few times. The chain recombines TRBV15 with TRBJ2-7; D may be TRBD1 or TRBD2 (6 bases each). The CDR3 spans 17 residues. In germline, CDR1 is LNHNV, CDR2 YYDKDF (reference sequence). The ends were cut back, 0 bases at V and 9 bases at J, with 24 bases in the middle. CDR3 in DNA: TGTGCCACCAGCAGAGATCCAACTGGGGGGCCGGGCAATTTGCAGTACTTC. Its translation is CATSRDPTGGPGNLQYF.

V usage is TRBV5-1 and J usage is TRBJ2-2; TRBD1 agrees at 10 bases. This CDR3 contains 15 residues. In germline, CDR1 is SGHRS, CDR2 YFSETQ. The ends lost 8 bases at V and 6 bases at J; junction bases unmatched: 10. Here the CDR3 DNA reads TGCGCCAGGTCCCTCGGACAGGGGGTTCCCGGGGAGCTGTTTTTT. It yields the protein CARSLGQGVPGELFF.

This clonotype has only a few counts. The genes are TRBV5-1 and TRBJ2-1; 10 bases map to TRBD2. With 4 bases clipped from V and 4 bases from J, the junction kept 5 bases outside the gene matches. Germline CDR1 SGHRS, CDR2 YFSETQ. The CDR3 contains 15 residues. As DNA, the CDR3 is TGCGCCAGCAGCGCGGGACTAGCGACTTACAATGAGCAGTTCTTC. Translation gives CASSAGLATYNEQFF.

V and J are TRBV24-1 and TRBJ2-2, with 11 bases aligning to TRBD2. Germline lookup yields CDR1 KGHDR and CDR2 SFDVKD. The CDR3 length is 17 residues. Unmatched junction bases numbered 9, after V lost 5 bases and J lost 5 bases. DNA for the CDR3: TGTGCCACCAGTGCTAGCGGGAGGTCGTCGTATACCGGGGAGCTGTTTTTT. Its translation is CATSASGRSSYTGELFF.

The chain joins TRBV19 to TRBJ1-1, with a weak D call TRBD1 (6 bases). Deletions cut 9 bases from V and 0 bases from J, with 11 bases between. The CDR3 has 13 residues. Germline V gene sequence: CDR1 LNHDA, CDR2 SQIVND (reference sequence). The CDR3 nucleotides read TGTGCCAGCGGACAGACCTTGAACACTGAAGCTTTCTTT. Translating it yields CASGQTLNTEAFF.

This CDR3 is CASSLEGITYEQYF. Here the CDR3 DNA reads TGTGCCAGCAGCTTGGAGGGAATTACCTACGAGCAGTACTTC. The V gene is TRBV27, the J gene TRBJ2-7; weak D call: TRBD2 (6 bases). The CDR3 is 14 amino acids. Trimming took off 6 bases at V and 2 bases at J, with 14 bases between the two ends. CDR1 and CDR2 (germline): MNHEY, SMNVEV (reference sequence).

The chain uses TRBV18 and TRBJ2-7, with 8 bases matching TRBD2. Germline trimming cut 2 bases from V and 2 bases from J; bases unmatched to any gene: 11. Germline V gene sequence: CDR1 KGHSH, CDR2 LQKENI. This CDR3 contains 17 residues. CDR3 protein: CASSPTSGGDLPYEQYF. The CDR3 DNA is TGTGCCAGCTCACCAACTAGCGGAGGGGATCTGCCCTACGAGCAGTACTTC.

This clonotype occurred many times. The gene calls are TRBV4-2 and TRBJ2-1, with D tentatively TRBD1 (6 bases). The ends were cut back, 4 bases at V and 7 bases at J, with 11 bases in the middle. CDR3 length equals 13 residues. Germline-derived CDR1 and CDR2 are LGHNA and YNFKEQ. DNA of the CDR3: TGTGCCAGCAGCCTGTTCAGGGGTAATGAGCAGTTCTTC. This sequence encodes CASSLFRGNEQFF.

The chain has TRBV12-3 or TRBV12-4 and TRBJ2-7; D is tentatively TRBD1 or TRBD2 (5 bases each). Trimming shortened V by 6 bases and J by 2 bases, and 17 bases separated the two germline ends. This CDR3 contains 15 residues. CDR3 DNA sequence: TGTGCCAGCAGCCTCCAGGGACCGATCCCCTACGAGCAGTACTTC. It yields the protein CASSLQGPIPYEQYF.

The CDR3, as DNA: TGTGCCAGCAAAGGGGAGGGGTACAATGAGCAGTTCTTC. Its protein is CASKGEGYNEQFF. This rearrangement joins TRBV11-3 to TRBJ2-1; TRBD2 aligns across 7 bases. The V gene's germline CDR1 is SGHNT and CDR2 YENEEA. The CDR3 length is 13 residues. V shed 7 bases, J shed 4 bases, and the junction held 4 bases outside the gene matches.

This clonotype was recorded many times. V usage is TRBV5-6 and J usage is TRBJ2-1; D tentatively fits TRBD1 or TRBD2 (6 bases each). In germline, CDR1 is SGHDT, CDR2 YYEEEE. The CDR3 extends over 11 amino acids. The ends were cut back, 3 bases at V and 10 bases at J, with 8 bases in the middle. Written as DNA, the CDR3 is TGTGCCAGCAGCTGGGGGGCCGAGCAGTTCTTC. As protein: CASSWGAEQFF.

The gene calls are TRBV5-6 and TRBJ2-7; 7 bases are shared with TRBD1. The V gene's germline CDR1 is SGHDT and CDR2 YYEEEE. The V and J ends lost 6 bases and 0 bases, in that order; junction bases with no gene match: 6. CDR3 length: 14 residues. In DNA, the CDR3 is TGTGCCAGCAAATCCCGGACAGGCTCCTACGAGCAGTACTTC. It translates to CASKSRTGSYEQYF.

This chain connects TRBV4-1 to TRBJ2-7; the D gene could be TRBD1 or TRBD2 (5 bases each). The V gene lost 1 base and the J gene lost 2 bases, with 18 bases spanning the gap. Germline CDR1 reads MGHRA; CDR2 reads YSYEKL. The CDR3 consists of 17 residues. The CDR3 DNA reads as TGCGCCAGCAGCCAAGTCGCAGGGACGATCTCTGCCTACGAGCAGTACTTC. Translating it yields CASSQVAGTISAYEQYF.

The chain recombines TRBV3-1 with TRBJ2-7; the D is unclear. Germline CDR1 reads LGHDT; CDR2 reads YNNKEL (reference sequence). The CDR3 sequence is 15 residues long. Trimming removed 3 bases from V and 3 bases from J, with 15 bases in between. The CDR3 DNA sequence: TGTGCCAGCAGCCAGTATAAGCGTCCAGACTACGAGCAGTACTTC. Its protein product is CASSQYKRPDYEQYF.

CDR3 region: CAWSVVLNTEAFF. The CDR3 DNA reads as TGTGCCTGGAGTGTAGTGTTGAACACTGAAGCTTTCTTT. The chain combines TRBV30 with TRBJ1-1; no definite D call. The CDR3 runs 13 residues. Germline CDR1 and CDR2: GTSNPN and SVGIG (reference sequence). Trimming left V 0 bases short and J 0 bases short, with 5 bases between.

The chain joins TRBV5-1 to TRBJ2-1; 8 bases match TRBD2. From germline, CDR1 is SGHRS and CDR2 YFSETQ. The J segment lost 1 base and the V segment lost 0 bases, leaving 3 bases of the junction unmatched. The CDR3 is made up of 16 amino acids. CDR3 residues: CASSLDSGISYNEQFF. Here the CDR3 DNA reads TGCGCCAGCAGCTTGGATAGCGGGATTTCCTACAATGAGCAGTTCTTC. Looking up the rest from reference TRBV5-1 and TRBJ2-1 gives the full variable domain: KAGVTQTPRYLIKTRGQQVTLSCSPISGHRSVSWYQQTPGQGLQFLFEYFSETQRNKGNFPGRFSGRQFSNSRSEMNVSTLELGDSALYLCASSLDSGISYNEQFFGPGTRLTVL.

The chain couples TRBV7-3 to TRBJ2-7, with D possibly called TRBD1 or TRBD2 (5 bases each). CDR1 and CDR2 (germline): SGHTA, FQGTGA. This CDR3 region has 14 residues. The V gene lost 1 base and the J gene lost 6 bases, with 13 bases spanning the gap. The chain's CDR3 is CASSLRDPNAEQYF. CDR3 nucleotide sequence: TGTGCCAGCAGCTTAAGGGACCCCAACGCCGAGCAGTACTTC.

About this clonotype: One end of the junction does not line up with germline, which may come from a read error. The rearrangement joins TRBV29-1 to TRBJ1-2, with D possibly TRBD1 on 6 matching bases. The CDR3 covers 12 residues. Germline V gives CDR1 SQVTM, CDR2 ANQGSEA. CDR3 protein: CSTEGEGYGHTF. CDR3 coding DNA: TGCAGCACCGAGGGGGAAGGGTATGGCCACACCTTC.

In this sample, this clonotype turned up a few times. CDR3 bases: TGCGCCAGCAAATCTGGGCTGCCCACCGGGGAGCTGTTTTTT. Translated: CASKSGLPTGELFF. V gene TRBV5-1 combines with J gene TRBJ2-2, with no clear D. The CDR3 totals 14 residues. The germline V gene encodes CDR1 SGHRS and CDR2 YFSETQ. V was clipped by 6 bases and J by 4 bases, with 13 bases between them.

This clonotype was detected only a few times. The rearrangement uses TRBV7-3 and TRBJ2-5; D gene uncertain. This CDR3 is 14 amino acids long. Germline CDR1 SGHTA, CDR2 FQGTGA. V dropped 5 bases and J dropped 4 bases, with 14 bases sitting between them. CDR3 sequence reads: CASSPLPGVETQYF. As DNA, the CDR3 is TGTGCCAGCAGCCCTCTTCCGGGCGTAGAGACCCAGTACTTC.